This is a list of T cell receptor beta chains from one sample in a study of blood T cells in healthy people across ages. TCRdb called the 5' RACE reads again in MiXCR, with one record for every CDR3 protein. Here the sample spans some 900,000 distinct CDR3 sequences, roughly 43% being singletons. Source material: blood. These receptors were taken from a man aged 25 to 40 in good health. The CDR3 runs from the conserved cysteine through the conserved F or W. D genes are given only for firm matches. Clone size, where shown, is once, few, many, or a class for clones that have expanded.

j_call: TRBJ2-1
d_call: NA
v_call: TRBV7-9
clone_size: few
cdr3_nt: TGTGCCAGCAGCCCGAGGGGGAGCGCGACCTACAATGAGCAGTTCTTC
cdr3_aa: CASSPRGSATYNEQFF

j_call: TRBJ2-2
d_call: TRBD1
v_call: TRBV3-1
clone_size: NA
cdr3_nt: TGTGCCAGCAGCCAACTCACGAATGCAGGGGGGAACACCGGGGAGCTGTTTTTT
cdr3_aa: CASSQLTNAGGNTGELFF

j_call: TRBJ2-7
d_call: NA
v_call: TRBV3-1
clone_size: NA
cdr3_nt: TGTGCCAGCAGCCAAGCGGCGGTTAACGAGCAGTACTTC
cdr3_aa: CASSQAAVNEQYF

j_call: TRBJ2-7
d_call: TRBD2
v_call: TRBV20-1
clone_size: NA
cdr3_nt: TGCAGTGCTAGAGGAACAGCGGGGAGATCCTACGAGCAGTACTTC
cdr3_aa: CSARGTAGRSYEQYF

j_call: TRBJ2-7
d_call: NA
v_call: TRBV9
clone_size: NA
cdr3_nt: TGTGCCAGCAGCACAAACAGGGACGAGGTCTCCTACGAGCAGTACTTC
cdr3_aa: CASSTNRDEVSYEQYF

j_call: TRBJ2-7
d_call: TRBD1
v_call: TRBV20-1
clone_size: NA
cdr3_nt: TGCAGTGCTAGGGGAGGGGACAGGGACTACGAGCAGTACTTC
cdr3_aa: CSARGGDRDYEQYF

j_call: TRBJ2-7
d_call: NA
v_call: TRBV29-1
clone_size: NA
cdr3_nt: TGCAGCGTTGTGGGGTACCTTTCCTACGAGCAGTACTTC
cdr3_aa: CSVVGYLSYEQYF

j_call: TRBJ2-3
d_call: NA
v_call: TRBV6-2/TRBV6-3
clone_size: few
cdr3_nt: TGTGCCACCCTGTTTGGTGGCGGGGAGTCAGATACGCAGTATTTT
cdr3_aa: CATLFGGGESDTQYF

j_call: TRBJ2-7
d_call: NA
v_call: TRBV3-1
clone_size: NA
cdr3_nt: TGTGCCAGCAGCGTGCAAGGGGGGCAGCTCTACGAGCAGTACTTC
cdr3_aa: CASSVQGGQLYEQYF

j_call: TRBJ2-1
d_call: TRBD2
v_call: TRBV5-1
clone_size: few
cdr3_nt: TGCGCCAGCAGCTTGCAACTAGCGGGGGAGCTGTACAATGAGCAGTTCTTC
cdr3_aa: CASSLQLAGELYNEQFF

j_call: TRBJ1-1
d_call: NA
v_call: TRBV6-1
clone_size: NA
cdr3_nt: TGTGCCAGCAGACCTCTTTTGAACACTGAAGCTTTCTTT
cdr3_aa: CASRPLLNTEAFF

j_call: TRBJ2-1
d_call: NA
v_call: TRBV6-2/TRBV6-3
clone_size: NA
cdr3_nt: TGTGCCACATTACAGGGGAGGATTGGTGAGCAGTTCTTC
cdr3_aa: CATLQGRIGEQFF

j_call: TRBJ1-4
d_call: NA
v_call: TRBV25-1
clone_size: NA
cdr3_nt: TGTGCCAGGAAAATCGACACCTTGGATAATGAAAAACTGTTTTTT
cdr3_aa: CARKIDTLDNEKLFF

j_call: TRBJ2-7
d_call: NA
v_call: TRBV5-1
clone_size: many
cdr3_nt: TGCGCCAGCAGCTTGGAAAAAGGGTTCGTGGACGAGCAGTACTTC
cdr3_aa: CASSLEKGFVDEQYF

j_call: TRBJ2-6
d_call: NA
v_call: TRBV11-3
clone_size: NA
cdr3_nt: TGTGCCAGCAGCTTGGGACCCGGCTCTGGGGCCAACGTCCTGACTTTC
cdr3_aa: CASSLGPGSGANVLTF

j_call: TRBJ1-4
d_call: NA
v_call: TRBV7-9
clone_size: once
cdr3_nt: TGTGCCAGCAGCTTTGCCTACCCCGATGAAAAACTGTTTTTT
cdr3_aa: CASSFAYPDEKLFF

j_call: TRBJ2-7
d_call: TRBD2
v_call: TRBV5-5
clone_size: NA
cdr3_nt: TGTGCCAGCAGCTTCGGGCTAGCGGGGGACTACGAGCAGTACTTC
cdr3_aa: CASSFGLAGDYEQYF

j_call: TRBJ2-1
d_call: NA
v_call: TRBV6-5
clone_size: NA
cdr3_nt: TGTGCCAGCAGTTCCCGCGACGGGGGCGGAAATGAGCAGTTCTTC
cdr3_aa: CASSSRDGGGNEQFF

j_call: TRBJ1-2
d_call: NA
v_call: TRBV20-1
clone_size: NA
cdr3_nt: TGCAGTGCTAGACGTACGGGGAACTATGGCTACACCTTC
cdr3_aa: CSARRTGNYGYTF

j_call: TRBJ1-2
d_call: NA
v_call: TRBV5-5
clone_size: NA
cdr3_nt: TGTGCCAGCAGCCCTCCCCACAGGCTAGCTAACTATGGCTACACCTTC
cdr3_aa: CASSPPHRLANYGYTF

j_call: TRBJ2-5
d_call: NA
v_call: TRBV12-3/TRBV12-4
clone_size: NA
cdr3_nt: TGTGCCGGCAGTTTCCAGGACGGGGAGACCCAGTACTTC
cdr3_aa: CAGSFQDGETQYF

j_call: TRBJ2-5
d_call: TRBD1
v_call: TRBV2
clone_size: NA
cdr3_nt: TGTGCCAGCAGGATGGACAGGGCGCAAGAGACCCAGTACTTC
cdr3_aa: CASRMDRAQETQYF

j_call: TRBJ1-2
d_call: TRBD1
v_call: TRBV6-5
clone_size: NA
cdr3_nt: TGTGCCAGCAGTTACTCGATTGCGGGACAGGGCGCACATGGCTACACCTTC
cdr3_aa: CASSYSIAGQGAHGYTF

j_call: TRBJ1-4
d_call: NA
v_call: TRBV12-3/TRBV12-4
clone_size: NA
cdr3_nt: TGTGCCAGCAGTTTAGGGGGCTATACTGAAAAACTGTTTTTT
cdr3_aa: CASSLGGYTEKLFF

j_call: TRBJ2-7
d_call: NA
v_call: TRBV29-1
clone_size: NA
cdr3_nt: TGCAGCGTTGATGGGGTGGAGGGTTCGGCCTACGAGCAGTACTTC
cdr3_aa: CSVDGVEGSAYEQYF

j_call: TRBJ2-7
d_call: NA
v_call: TRBV5-1
clone_size: many
cdr3_nt: TGCGCCAGCAGAGGGACGGTGACCTACGAGCAGTACTTC
cdr3_aa: CASRGTVTYEQYF